This T cell receptor (beta chain) was observed in a study of OX40 agonist ivuxolimab in advanced cancers. The CDR3 covers 16 residues. The V segment lost 0 bases and the J segment 4 bases; nucleotides outside the gene matches: 4. Germline assignment: CDR1 SGDLS and CDR2 YYNGEE. This table comes from immunoSEQ multiplex PCR, and its TCRdb copy is limited to in-frame clones, with some not included. The sample holds 50,000 or so clones, approximately 92% seen once. Sample: CD4+ or CD8+ T cells sorted from blood, taken in a trial of the OX40 agonist ivuxolimab. This rearrangement joins TRBV9 to TRBJ2-2, with 9 bases lining up with TRBD2. This TCR derives from an adult with an advanced solid tumor such as melanoma, head and neck, liver or kidney cancer. The CDR3 coding sequence is TGTGCCAGCAGCGTAGCTAGCGGGGTGCTCACCGGGGAGCTGTTTTTT. This encodes CASSVASGVLTGELFF. Looking up the rest from reference TRBV9 and TRBJ2-2 gives the full variable domain: DSGVTQTPKHLITATGQRVTLRCSPRSGDLSVYWYQQSLDQGLQFLIQYYNGEERAKGNILERFSAQQFPDLHSELNLSSLELGDSALYFCASSVASGVLTGELFFGEGSRLTVL.